The 20 T cell receptor beta chains reported below all come from one sample, sequenced in a study of cytomegalovirus exposure and HLA in healthy donors. With 60 Vbeta and 13 Jbeta primers, the PCR was carried out. The data were produced by immunoSEQ multiplex PCR, yet TCRdb's version contains in-frame clones alone and is incomplete. The sample lists 150,000 or so clones, more than 70% seen once, with just over 4.5% in the top ten. What was sequenced was PBMCs. All receptors derive from a woman aged 45-60 years in good health and CMV-seropositive.

V usage is TRBV5-1 and J usage is TRBJ2-5, with TRBD1 identical over 7 bases. This CDR3 comprises 14 residues. Losses at the gene ends were 4 bases for V and 4 bases for J; bases not matched to a gene: 7. Germline V gives CDR1 SGHRS, CDR2 YFSETQ. The CDR3 DNA reads TGCGCCAGCAGCCCCGACAGGGTTGGAGAGACCCAGTACTTC. As protein: CASSPDRVGETQYF. The full variable domain, completed using reference TRBV5-1 and TRBJ2-5, is KAGVTQTPRYLIKTRGQQVTLSCSPISGHRSVSWYQQTPGQGLQFLFEYFSETQRNKGNFPGRFSGRQFSNSRSEMNVSTLELGDSALYLCASSPDRVGETQYFGPGTRLLVL.

Only a few counts were recorded for this clone. The rearrangement uses TRBV5-1 and TRBJ1-1, with TRBD1 matching over 7 bases. The CDR3 is made up of 14 amino acids. V was clipped by 2 bases and J by 5 bases; unmatched bases: 6. Germline CDR1 reads SGHRS; CDR2 reads YFSETQ. CDR3 sequence: CASSFEGARTEAFF. As DNA, the CDR3 is TGCGCCAGCAGCTTTGAGGGGGCGAGAACTGAAGCTTTCTTT. Using reference TRBV5-1 and TRBJ1-1 for the parts outside the CDR3, the full variable domain is KAGVTQTPRYLIKTRGQQVTLSCSPISGHRSVSWYQQTPGQGLQFLFEYFSETQRNKGNFPGRFSGRQFSNSRSEMNVSTLELGDSALYLCASSFEGARTEAFFGQGTRLTVV.

The chain is built from TRBV19 and TRBJ1-4, with D uncertain. Trimming took off 3 bases at V and 8 bases at J, with 10 bases between the two ends. Germline CDR1 is LNHDA and CDR2 is SQIVND (reference sequence). This CDR3 comprises 13 residues. Here the CDR3 DNA reads TGTGCCAGTAGTATTCTGAGAGGGGAAAAACTGTTTTTT. Residues: CASSILRGEKLFF.

This clone was recorded once. This sequence joins TRBV4-2 and TRBJ1-1; D gene unclear. Germline CDR1 and CDR2: LGHNA and YNFKEQ. The CDR3 contains 14 residues. Trimming cost V 4 bases and J 3 bases, with 12 bases left between them. This chain's CDR3 is CASSRAGEDTEAFF. The CDR3 DNA sequence: TGTGCCAGCAGCCGGGCCGGGGAGGACACTGAAGCTTTCTTT.

The genes are TRBV6-5 and TRBJ2-1, with D perhaps matching TRBD2 (5 bases). CDR1 is MNHEY, CDR2 SVGAGI, per germline. This CDR3 spans 13 amino acids. The ends were cut back, 2 bases at V and 9 bases at J, with 11 bases in the middle. Here the CDR3 DNA reads TGTGCCAGCAGTTACGTAGCACGGGGTGAGCAGTTCTTC. It yields the protein CASSYVARGEQFF.

The chain uses TRBV5-1 and TRBJ1-4; 7 positions agree with TRBD1. Germline lookup yields CDR1 SGHRS and CDR2 YFSETQ. The CDR3 is 17 residues long. Trimming removed 0 bases from V and 5 bases from J; junction bases left unmatched: 10. Written as DNA, the CDR3 is TGCGCCAGCAGCTTGGGCGCGGTGGGACAGCTGAATGAAAAACTGTTTTTT. Encoded protein: CASSLGAVGQLNEKLFF.

V gene TRBV5-1 combines with J gene TRBJ1-3; no reliable D call. CDR1 SGHRS and CDR2 YFSETQ come from the germline V gene. V was cut by 4 bases and J by 4 bases, with 15 bases left in between. CDR3 length: 15 amino acids. CDR3 DNA: TGCGCCAGCAGCAGCGGAATTTCGGGGGGAAACACCATATATTTT. Translating gives CASSSGISGGNTIYF. Filled out from reference TRBV5-1 and TRBJ1-3, the complete variable domain reads KAGVTQTPRYLIKTRGQQVTLSCSPISGHRSVSWYQQTPGQGLQFLFEYFSETQRNKGNFPGRFSGRQFSNSRSEMNVSTLELGDSALYLCASSSGISGGNTIYFGEGSWLTVV.

The J gene is TRBJ1-5, the V gene TRBV28, with D perhaps matching TRBD1 (6 bases). V was cut by 8 bases and J by 2 bases, with 16 bases left in between. This CDR3 is 15 amino acids long. CDR1 and CDR2 from the germline V gene are MDHEN and SYDVKM. CDR3 sequence (DNA): TGTGCCAGCGGTCTAGGGGGTGCAGGCAATCAGCCCCAGCATTTT. Translated: CASGLGGAGNQPQHF.

V is TRBV29-1 and J is TRBJ2-2; the D gene is possibly TRBD1 (5 bases). Germline CDR1 reads SQVTM; CDR2 reads ANQGSEA. There are 12 residues in the CDR3. Trimming left V 6 bases short and J 6 bases short, with 11 bases between. CDR3: CSVVPRAGELFF. For the CDR3, the DNA is TGCAGCGTCGTCCCCAGGGCCGGGGAGCTGTTTTTT.

A few counts support this clone. The chain has TRBV10-3 and TRBJ2-2; 7 bases align to TRBD2. J lost 0 bases, V lost 4 bases, and 5 bases had no gene match. CDR1 and CDR2 (germline): ENHRY, SYGVKD. The CDR3 runs to 16 residues. The CDR3 DNA is TGTGCCATCAGTGGACTAGCCGGCGCGAACACCGGGGAGCTGTTTTTT. Encoded protein: CAISGLAGANTGELFF.

The chain has TRBV19 and TRBJ1-2, with a tentative D call TRBD1 (6 bases). V lost 7 bases and J lost 3, with 15 bases in between. Germline V gene sequence: CDR1 LNHDA, CDR2 SQIVND (reference sequence). This CDR3 has 14 residues. The CDR3 loop is CASTSQGPDYGYTF. The CDR3 nucleotides read TGTGCCAGTACCTCCCAGGGGCCGGACTATGGCTACACCTTC.

The V and J genes are TRBV6-5 and TRBJ2-7; 7 bases agree with TRBD1. CDR1 MNHEY and CDR2 SVGAGI come from the germline V gene. J was trimmed by 3 bases and V by 2 bases; bases with no gene match: 10. The CDR3 consists of 16 residues. CDR3 residues: CASSYRPGQEFYEQYF. DNA for the CDR3: TGTGCCAGCAGTTACCGCCCAGGACAGGAGTTCTACGAGCAGTACTTC.

The V and J genes are TRBV4-1 and TRBJ2-7, with 8 bases lining up with TRBD2. J gave up 6 bases and V 1 base, and 11 bases lay outside the gene matches. The CDR3 spans 16 residues. Germline loops: CDR1 MGHRA, CDR2 YSYEKL. The CDR3 nucleotides are TGCGCCAGCAGCCAAGCAAGGAGAGGGACTAGTTCCGAGCAGTACTTC. It codes for CASSQARRGTSSEQYF.

This chain links TRBV5-1 with TRBJ1-4; 7 bases map to TRBD1. From germline, CDR1 is SGHRS and CDR2 YFSETQ. V trimming: 3 bases; J trimming: 8 bases; junction bases outside the gene matches: 7. The CDR3 runs 14 residues. The CDR3 is CASSSGTAGEKLFF. The CDR3 DNA reads as TGCGCCAGCAGCTCCGGGACAGCCGGGGAAAAACTGTTTTTT.

This sequence joins TRBV4-3 and TRBJ2-1; 9 bases agree with TRBD1. CDR3 length: 19 amino acids. The junction had 22 bases not matched to a gene; V was cut back by 6 bases and J by 7 bases. The germline V gene encodes CDR1 LGHNA and CDR2 YSLEER. The CDR3 reads CASRRTLTGPQGALNEQFF. The DNA of the CDR3 is TGCGCCAGCAGGCGGACCCTGACTGGTCCACAGGGGGCCTTAAATGAGCAGTTCTTC.

V usage is TRBV29-1 and J usage is TRBJ1-1; TRBD1 matches 8 bases. The J segment lost 1 base and the V segment lost 6 bases, leaving 1 base of the junction unmatched. Germline V gene data show CDR1 as SQVTM and CDR2 as ANQGSEA. The CDR3 is made up of 12 amino acids. The CDR3 nucleotides read TGCAGCGTGACAGGGGCGAACACTGAAGCTTTCTTT. It encodes CSVTGANTEAFF.

J is TRBJ1-2 and V is TRBV9; 7 nucleotides match TRBD1. The CDR3 runs 14 residues. Germline CDR1 SGDLS, CDR2 YYNGEE. V trimming: 3 bases; J trimming: 5 bases; junction bases outside the gene matches: 7. The CDR3 is CASSALTGRYGYTF. The CDR3 DNA reads TGTGCCAGCAGCGCCCTGACAGGGAGGTATGGCTACACCTTC.

This clone was observed a few times. The CDR3 loop reads CAWSRGLGGAEAFF. CDR3 in DNA: TGTGCCTGGAGTCGGGGCCTGGGAGGGGCTGAAGCTTTCTTT. The V and J genes are TRBV30 and TRBJ1-1; perhaps TRBD1 as D (5 bases). The CDR3 consists of 14 residues. The germline gives CDR1 GTSNPN, CDR2 SVGIG (reference sequence). V was cut by 2 bases and J by 6 bases, with 16 bases left in between.

This clone came up many times. The same CDR3 also results from other DNA sequences found in this sample. The rearrangement joins TRBV9 to TRBJ1-1; D remains unclear. Germline CDR1 and CDR2: SGDLS and YYNGEE. The CDR3 covers 14 residues. Deletions cut 0 bases from V and 1 base from J, with 7 bases between. CDR3 in amino acids: CASSVAFRNTEAFF. DNA for the CDR3: TGTGCCAGCAGCGTAGCTTTCAGGAACACTGAAGCTTTCTTT.

This chain joins TRBV2 and TRBJ1-1; the D is unclear. This CDR3 is built from 16 residues. Germline CDR1 and CDR2: SNHLY and FYNNEI. V lost 0 bases and J 1 base, leaving 12 bases between the germline ends. The CDR3 DNA is TGTGCCAGCAGTGAAGCGCCGGGGATGGGGAACACTGAAGCTTTCTTT. It specifies CASSEAPGMGNTEAFF. Complete variable domain (other parts from reference TRBV2 and TRBJ1-1): EPEVTQTPSHQVTQMGQEVILRCVPISNHLYFYWYRQILGQKVEFLVSFYNNEISEKSEIFDDQFSVERPDGSNFTLKIRSTKLEDSAMYFCASSEAPGMGNTEAFFGQGTRLTVV.